Listed here are 4 T cell receptor beta chains from one sample, sequenced in a study of blood T cells in healthy people across ages. A J-beta primer mix and a sample-barcoded 5' primer were used in a second PCR of roughly 7 to 12 cycles. MiXCR, applied by TCRdb to the 5' RACE reads, yields one record per CDR3 protein. The table has about 640,000 distinct CDR3 sequences, about 54% seen once; the top ten hold 30% to 40%. Sequencing input: blood. The receptors here all came from a man aged 60-69 years in good health.

The gene calls are TRBV5-1 and TRBJ2-4, with D possibly being TRBD1 (5 bases). Matching the DNA end better, TRBJ2-7 makes the J call doubtful. Germline V lookup: CDR1 SGHRS, CDR2 YFSETQ. There are 13 residues in the CDR3. The CDR3 nucleotides are TGCGCCAACCAAGACAGAATTCTCTACGAGCAGTACTTC. This translates into CANQDRILYEQYF.

This clonotype was detected many times. The genes are TRBV6-5 and TRBJ1-4; weak D call: TRBD1 (6 bases). The CDR3 length is 15 residues. Trimming left V 3 bases short and J 8 bases short, with 16 bases between. Germline V gene lookup returns CDR1 MNHEY and CDR2 SVGAGI. The CDR3 loop reads CASSYYQGRGEKLFF. Written as DNA, the CDR3 is TGTGCCAGCAGTTATTATCAGGGGCGCGGGGAAAAACTGTTTTTT.

The chain links TRBV20-1 to TRBJ2-1, with TRBD2 matching 8 bases. The CDR3 is made up of 15 amino acids. With V trimmed by 4 bases and J by 8 bases, 13 bases remained unmatched. Germline V CDR1 and CDR2: DFQATT, SNEGSKA (reference sequence). The CDR3 protein is CSATLPGLDIHEQFF. In DNA, the CDR3 is TGCAGTGCTACCCTACCGGGACTAGATATTCATGAGCAGTTCTTC.

This chain links TRBV3-1 with TRBJ2-1, with 8 bases that match TRBD2. V was pared by 4 bases and J by 6 bases, with 8 bases of the junction left unmatched. Germline CDR1 reads LGHDT; CDR2 reads YNNKEL (reference sequence). There are 15 residues in the CDR3. CDR3 sequence (DNA): TGTGCCAGCAGCCCACCCGGGGGGGTGTTCAATGAGCAGTTCTTC. Its translation: CASSPPGGVFNEQFF.